This TCR beta chain was identified in a study of blood T cell repertoires in COVID-19. Authors' methods: For nucleated cells, counts were estimated from reference gene primer amplification. Method: immunoSEQ multiplex PCR; TCRdb's copy keeps in-frame clones and lacks some. V and J calls plus clone size are reproduced from that table; the DNA served to infer D and trimming. The sample holds under 200,000 clones, 80% seen once. Trimming at V came to 5 bases and at J to 6 bases, leaving 6 bases not matched to a gene. Germline values: CDR1 SNHLY, CDR2 FYNNEI. The CDR3 loop spans 14 amino acids. The chain is built from TRBV2 and TRBJ1-5; 8 nucleotides match TRBD1. This TCR was sampled from a woman aged 55-75 years who had recovered from COVID-19. Specimen: PBMCs or T cells enriched from blood (not recorded which). The CDR3 DNA reads TGTGCCAGCAGTACGGACAGGGAGGTTCAGCCCCAGCATTTT. This codes for CASSTDREVQPQHF.